Included here is one TCR beta chain sequence, with context. The germline V gene encodes CDR1 MNHEY and CDR2 SVGAGI. V was pared by 2 bases and J by 5 bases, with 12 bases of the junction left unmatched. The CDR3 loop spans 16 amino acids. The PCR made use of 60 Vbeta and 13 Jbeta primers. The method was immunoSEQ multiplex PCR; TCRdb's version includes in-frame clones alone and lacks a portion of them. There are roughly 170,000 clones in the sample; 84% occur only once, and around 0.98% lies in the top ten. This record belongs to a study of cytomegalovirus exposure and HLA in healthy donors. The chain combines TRBV6-5 with TRBJ2-7; 7 positions agree with TRBD1. This clonotype was obtained from a man aged 25 to 40 in good health and CMV-seronegative. The sequencing sample was made of PBMCs. This chain's CDR3 is CASSYQPFTGDNEQYF. The CDR3 DNA reads TGTGCCAGCAGTTACCAACCCTTTACAGGGGACAACGAGCAGTACTTC.